This is a list of T cell receptor beta chains from one sample in a study of cytomegalovirus exposure and HLA in healthy donors. Data came from immunoSEQ multiplex PCR; TCRdb stores just in-frame clones and leaves some out. The sample holds some 330,000 clones, 86% seen once. Sequencing input: PBMCs. The receptor source for this set is a woman between 18 and 30 years old in good health and CMV-seronegative. CDR3s include the opening cysteine and the closing phenylalanine or tryptophan. D genes are given only for firm matches. Clone size is not always given. Where it is, it says once, few, many or a class for expanded clones.

j_call v_call clone_size d_call cdr3_aa cdr3_nt
TRBJ2-1 TRBV6-5 . . CASRPTEGSYNEQFF TGTGCCAGCAGGCCGACTGAGGGTTCCTACAATGAGCAGTTCTTC
TRBJ2-3 TRBV14 . . CASSLLPRGTDTQYF TGTGCCAGCAGCCTACTCCCCAGGGGAACAGATACGCAGTATTTT
TRBJ2-7 TRBV6-6 . TRBD1 CASRATGGASYEQYF TGTGCCAGCAGGGCCACAGGGGGCGCGTCCTACGAGCAGTACTTC
TRBJ2-2 TRBV19 . TRBD2 CASSTGGRIGELFF TGTGCCAGTAGCACGGGGGGGAGAATCGGGGAGCTGTTTTTT
TRBJ2-7 TRBV28 . TRBD1 CASSWGQGLYEQYF TGTGCCAGCAGTTGGGGACAGGGACTCTACGAGCAGTACTTC
TRBJ1-1 TRBV27 . . CASSPPGVVNTEAFF TGTGCCAGCAGCCCTCCCGGGGTAGTGAACACTGAAGCTTTCTTT
TRBJ1-1 TRBV7-2 . TRBD1 CASSATGTEGTEAFF TGTGCCAGCAGCGCGACCGGGACAGAGGGCACTGAAGCTTTCTTT
TRBJ2-5 TRBV5-1 few . CASSFGQWGETQYF TGCGCCAGCAGCTTCGGACAGTGGGGGGAGACCCAGTACTTC
TRBJ1-4 TRBV27 . TRBD1 CASRSSRTTGDEKLFF TGTGCCAGCAGATCGAGCCGAACGACAGGGGATGAAAAACTGTTTTTT
TRBJ2-7 TRBV4-2 once TRBD2 CASSQGSRAGDSYEQYF TGTGCCAGCAGCCAAGGAAGTAGAGCGGGGGATTCCTACGAGCAGTACTTC
TRBJ2-1 TRBV5-1 once TRBD1 CASTWGDRVGNEQFF TGCGCCAGCACCTGGGGGGACAGGGTAGGCAATGAGCAGTTCTTC
TRBJ1-2 TRBV9 . TRBD1 CASSGQGRDRPGYGYTF TGTGCCAGCAGCGGACAGGGTAGGGATCGGCCTGGCTATGGCTACACCTTC
TRBJ2-2 TRBV27 . . CATRFRDSPSGELFF TGTGCCACCAGATTCCGGGACTCCCCGTCCGGGGAGCTGTTTTTT
TRBJ2-7 TRBV2 . TRBD1 CASSEGDSLLSYEQYF TGTGCCAGCAGTGAAGGGGACAGCCTACTGTCCTACGAGCAGTACTTC
TRBJ2-2 TRBV5-1 . TRBD2 CASSLSLGGSNTGELFF TGCGCCAGCAGCTTGTCTCTGGGCGGGAGTAACACCGGGGAGCTGTTTTTT
TRBJ2-1 TRBV7-7 . . CASSLGQGGEQFF TGTGCCAGCAGCTTAGGCCAAGGAGGTGAGCAGTTCTTC
TRBJ2-5 TRBV7-5 . . CARSLAGTSVETQYF TGTGCCAGAAGCTTAGCCGGGACAAGTGTCGAGACCCAGTACTTC
TRBJ1-5 TRBV4-3 . . CASSQDLARPYSNQPQHF TGCGCCAGCAGCCAAGATTTGGCCAGGCCCTATAGCAATCAGCCCCAGCATTTT
TRBJ2-1 TRBV19 once TRBD2 CASSIGVAGVGLIF TGTGCCAGTAGTATAGGGGTAGCGGGAGTGGGCCTGATCTTC
TRBJ2-5 TRBV28 . TRBD1 CASGTGGGEETQYF TGTGCCAGCGGGACAGGGGGCGGGGAAGAGACCCAGTACTTC
TRBJ2-1 TRBV7-9 . . CASSPIATYNEQFF TGTGCCAGCAGCCCAATAGCCACCTACAATGAGCAGTTCTTC
TRBJ2-7 TRBV5-4 . TRBD2 CASSLVTREEEQYF TGTGCCAGCAGCTTGGTCACCCGGGAGGAAGAGCAGTACTTC
TRBJ2-1 TRBV7-2 . TRBD2 CASRPSGGEQFF TGTGCCAGCAGACCTAGCGGGGGTGAGCAGTTCTTC
TRBJ1-2 TRBV6-5 once . CASSSPWHLANYGYTF TGTGCCAGCAGTTCCCCTTGGCACCTAGCTAACTATGGCTACACCTTC
TRBJ2-3 TRBV4-3 . . CASSQAVLAAASTDTQYF TGCGCCAGCAGCCAAGCGGTCCTAGCAGCCGCTAGCACAGATACGCAGTATTTT
TRBJ2-1 TRBV10-3 . TRBD2 CAISGTSGNYNEQFF TGTGCCATCAGTGGAACTAGCGGGAACTACAATGAGCAGTTCTTC
TRBJ2-7 TRBV5-6 . TRBD2 CASSGLAGGPILGEQYF TGTGCCAGCAGCGGATTAGCGGGAGGGCCAATTTTAGGGGAGCAGTACTTC
TRBJ1-1 TRBV27 . . CASSLSALTEAFF TGTGCCAGCAGTTTATCGGCCCTCACTGAAGCTTTCTTT
TRBJ2-7 TRBV18 once TRBD1 CASSPLGQPYEQYF TGTGCCAGCTCACCATTGGGACAGCCCTACGAGCAGTACTTC
TRBJ2-7 TRBV7-8 . TRBD1 CASSHSTGSGEQYF TGTGCCAGCAGCCATTCGACAGGGTCGGGGGAGCAGTACTTC
TRBJ1-5 TRBV15 . . CATSTGTDSNQPQHF TGTGCCACCAGTACAGGAACCGATAGCAATCAGCCCCAGCATTTT
TRBJ1-1 TRBV2 . . CASRKQGTEAFF TGTGCCAGCCGTAAACAGGGCACTGAAGCTTTCTTT
TRBJ2-7 TRBV2 . TRBD2 CASRGSGVSYEQYF TGTGCCAGCAGGGGTAGCGGGGTCTCCTACGAGCAGTACTTC
TRBJ2-7 TRBV10-3 . TRBD1 CAISIEAGTGVVEQYF TGTGCCATCAGCATTGAGGCCGGGACAGGGGTTGTCGAGCAGTACTTC
TRBJ2-5 TRBV6-5 . TRBD1 CASSYNRGQETQYF TGTGCCAGCAGTTACAACAGGGGGCAAGAGACCCAGTACTTC
TRBJ2-1 TRBV5-8 once TRBD2 CASALVAGANEQFF TGTGCCAGTGCCCTAGTAGCGGGAGCCAATGAGCAGTTCTTC
TRBJ1-3 TRBV27 once . CASRRTGASGNTIYF TGTGCCAGCAGGCGGACGGGAGCCTCTGGAAACACCATATATTTT
TRBJ2-5 TRBV10-2 . . CASSLSGWETQYF TGCGCCAGCAGTTTAAGCGGGTGGGAGACCCAGTACTTC
TRBJ1-5 TRBV15 . . CATSRRGGSNQPQHF TGTGCCACCAGCAGAAGGGGTGGGTCCAATCAGCCCCAGCATTTT
TRBJ2-2 TRBV7-9 once TRBD1 CASSLPGQGSGELFF TGTGCCAGCAGCTTGCCGGGACAGGGGAGCGGGGAGCTGTTTTTT
TRBJ2-5 TRBV7-2 . TRBD1 CASSPLGGTGSGTQYF TGTGCCAGCAGCCCTCTAGGGGGGACAGGGTCAGGGACCCAGTACTTC
TRBJ2-1 TRBV28 few TRBD2 CASGRAYNEQFF TGTGCCAGCGGGAGGGCGTACAATGAGCAGTTCTTC
TRBJ1-4 TRBV7-2 . TRBD1 CASSPQGVTEKLFF TGTGCCAGCAGCCCACAGGGGGTGACTGAAAAACTGTTTTTT
TRBJ2-7 TRBV7-6 . TRBD2 CASSLEAGAGYEQYF TGTGCCAGCAGCTTAGAAGCGGGAGCAGGGTACGAGCAGTACTTC
TRBJ2-1 TRBV4-3 . . CASSQDSLAPYNEQFF TGCGCCAGCAGCCAAGATTCCCTAGCCCCCTACAATGAGCAGTTCTTC
TRBJ1-1 TRBV9 . . CASSVREGNTEAFF TGTGCCAGCAGCGTCAGGGAGGGCAACACTGAAGCTTTCTTT
TRBJ2-5 TRBV5-1 . TRBD1 CASSRDRALETQYF TGCGCCAGCAGCCGCGACAGGGCGCTCGAGACCCAGTACTTC
TRBJ2-1 TRBV5-1 . TRBD2 CASSTLAGEPYNEQFF TGCGCCAGCAGCACACTAGCGGGAGAGCCCTACAATGAGCAGTTCTTC
TRBJ1-2 TRBV4-1 . . CASSQEAARVDYGYTF TGCGCCAGCAGCCAAGAAGCCGCCAGGGTCGACTATGGCTACACCTTC
TRBJ2-1 TRBV4-1 . TRBD2 CASSQGVAGGVVGIEQFF TGCGCCAGCAGCCAAGGGGTAGCGGGAGGGGTCGTGGGGATTGAGCAGTTCTTC
TRBJ1-2 TRBV6-5 . TRBD1 CASSPDRGVGYGYTF TGTGCCAGCAGCCCCGACAGGGGAGTTGGCTATGGCTACACCTTC
TRBJ2-3 TRBV21-1 . . CASSKERTSGRRGEIDTQYF TGTGCCAGCAGCAAAGAGAGGACTAGCGGGAGGAGGGGAGAGATAGATACGCAGTATTTT
TRBJ2-7 TRBV6-5 . TRBD1 CASSRRQGDYREQYF TGTGCCAGCAGTCGACGACAGGGCGACTACCGGGAGCAGTACTTC
TRBJ2-7 TRBV29-1 . . CSSDGSSYEQYF TGCAGCTCGGACGGGAGCTCCTACGAGCAGTACTTC
TRBJ1-1 TRBV14 . . CASSHPGMNTEAFF TGTGCCAGCAGCCACCCAGGCATGAACACTGAAGCTTTCTTT
TRBJ2-7 TRBV5-1 . . CAILVGLGPEQYF TGCGCCATTCTGGTGGGGCTCGGGCCCGAGCAGTACTTC
TRBJ2-1 TRBV27 . TRBD1 CASSGWTGPGEQFF TGTGCCAGCAGTGGGTGGACAGGGCCGGGCGAGCAGTTCTTC